This T cell receptor (beta chain) was sequenced during a study of T cells in Graves' hyperthyroidism and ophthalmopathy. Overall study results and limits: In blood, most of the thyroid clonotypes expanded above 0.001 were also present.

RNA transcripts yielded amplified TCR beta CDR3 regions. With the HTBI primer set, the TCR CDR3 went through a first round of RT-PCR. MiXCR, run by TCRdb on the multiplex PCR reads, gives a single entry per CDR3 protein. This sample has under 350,000 distinct CDR3 sequences, with 15% to 20% found just once. Germline V CDR1 and CDR2: MGHRA, YSYEKL. V shed 4 bases and J 7 bases; nucleotides not matched to a gene: 8. CDR3 length: 15 residues. About this clonotype: Its antigen is as yet unknown.

Diagnostic decisions used clinical symptoms, serum thyroxine and TRAb, thyroid ultrasound and orbital computed tomography. The V call is TRBV4-1, the J call TRBJ2-5, with 11 bases that match TRBD2. This clonotype was obtained from a woman aged 45-65 years with Graves' hyperthyroidism. Sequencing input: blood. The CDR3 bases are TGCGCCAGCAGCCTAGGACTAGCGGGTAGTGGGACCCAGTACTTC. Its translation is CASSLGLAGSGTQYF.